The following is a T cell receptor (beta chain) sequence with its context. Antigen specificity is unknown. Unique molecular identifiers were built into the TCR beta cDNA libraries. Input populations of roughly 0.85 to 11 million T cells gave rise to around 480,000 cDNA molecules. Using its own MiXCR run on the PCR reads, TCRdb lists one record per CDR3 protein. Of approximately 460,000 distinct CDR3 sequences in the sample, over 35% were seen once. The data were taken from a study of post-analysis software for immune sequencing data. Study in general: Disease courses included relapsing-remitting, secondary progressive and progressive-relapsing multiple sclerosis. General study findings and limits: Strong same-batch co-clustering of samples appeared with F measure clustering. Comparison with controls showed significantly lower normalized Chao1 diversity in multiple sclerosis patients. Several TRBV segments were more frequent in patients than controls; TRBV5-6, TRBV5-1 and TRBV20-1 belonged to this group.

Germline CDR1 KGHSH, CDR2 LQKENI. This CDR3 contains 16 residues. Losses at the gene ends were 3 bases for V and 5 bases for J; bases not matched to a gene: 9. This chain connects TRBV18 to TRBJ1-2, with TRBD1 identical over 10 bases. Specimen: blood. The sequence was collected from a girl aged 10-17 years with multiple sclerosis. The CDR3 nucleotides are TGTGCCAGCTCACCGTCACCCGGGACAGGGGCATATGGCTACACCTTC. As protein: CASSPSPGTGAYGYTF. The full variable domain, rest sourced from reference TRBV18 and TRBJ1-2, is NAGVMQNPRHLVRRRGQEARLRCSPMKGHSHVYWYRQLPEEGLKFMVYLQKENIIDESGMPKERFSAEFPKEGPSILRIQQVVRGDSAAYFCASSPSPGTGAYGYTFGSGTRLTVV.